These T cell receptor beta chains were read from a single sample in a study of blood T cell repertoires in COVID-19. Generated by immunoSEQ multiplex PCR, the TCRdb table keeps only in-frame clones and is missing some. The data show 200,000 or so clones, with roughly nine tenths seen just once and approximately 10% held by the top ten. The sequencing input was PBMCs or T cells enriched from blood (not recorded which). These receptors were obtained from a man under 40 who had recovered from COVID-19. Each CDR3 is given with its conserved first and last residue. Each record gives: CDR3 length, J gene, V gene, clone size, D gene, CDR3 protein, CDR3 DNA. A D gene is named only where the DNA matches it firmly. Rows give clone size only sometimes, using once, few, many, or a class for an expanded clone.

>16|TRBJ2-1|TRBV5-4|NA|TRBD2
CASSSEPGLAFNEQFF
TGTGCCAGCAGCTCGGAACCGGGACTAGCATTCAATGAGCAGTTCTTC
>16|TRBJ1-2|TRBV5-6|NA|TRBD1
CASSLPSTGVLGGYTF
TGTGCCAGCAGCTTGCCGTCGACAGGGGTATTGGGGGGCTACACCTTC
>14|TRBJ1-4|TRBV4-1|NA|TRBD1
CASSPGQVNEKLFF
TGCGCCAGCAGCCCCGGACAGGTTAATGAAAAACTGTTTTTT
>14|TRBJ1-4|TRBV5-1|NA|NA
CASSPQTGNEKLFF
TGCGCCAGCAGCCCGCAGACAGGAAATGAAAAACTGTTTTTT
>15|TRBJ2-2|TRBV6-2/TRBV6-3|NA|NA
CASSPDRPNTGELFF
TGTGCCAGCAGTCCAGACAGACCAAACACCGGGGAGCTGTTTTTT
>12|TRBJ1-1|TRBV6-5|NA|NA
CASRSPPGRAFF
TGTGCCAGCCGATCTCCGCCGGGTAGAGCTTTCTTT
>15|TRBJ2-5|TRBV27|NA|NA
CASSLSGSREETQYF
TGTGCCAGCAGTTTATCAGGGTCCAGGGAAGAGACCCAGTACTTC
>16|TRBJ1-3|TRBV13|NA|NA
CASSLGRGLSGNTIYF
TGTGCCAGCAGCTTAGGCCGGGGTCTCTCTGGAAACACCATATATTTT
>15|TRBJ2-3|TRBV7-3|NA|TRBD2
CASSSGLADTDTQYF
TGTGCCAGCAGCTCCGGACTAGCCGACACAGATACGCAGTATTTT
>14|TRBJ1-5|TRBV19|NA|NA
CASSDRYSNQPQHF
TGTGCCAGTAGTGACAGATATAGCAATCAGCCCCAGCATTTT
>16|TRBJ2-4|TRBV3-1/TRBV3-2|NA|TRBD2
CASSQRLAATGGIQYF
TGTGCCAGCAGCCAACGACTAGCGGCTACGGGGGGCATTCAGTACTTC
>13|TRBJ2-5|TRBV28|NA|NA
CASSTPSRETQYF
TGTGCCAGCAGTACCCCCTCGAGAGAGACCCAGTACTTC
>12|TRBJ2-3|TRBV10-1|NA|NA
CASSATYSAQYF
TGCGCCAGCTCTGCCACTTACTCGGCGCAGTATTTT
>13|TRBJ2-5|TRBV12-3/TRBV12-4|NA|NA
CASSPSAGETQYF
TGTGCCAGCAGTCCCAGCGCGGGAGAGACCCAGTACTTC
>15|TRBJ2-2|TRBV11-1|NA|NA
CASRRDSANTGELFF
TGTGCCAGCAGGCGGGACTCCGCGAACACCGGGGAGCTGTTTTTT
>17|TRBJ2-6|TRBV3-1/TRBV3-2|NA|NA
CASSRTGSRAGANVLTF
TGTGCCAGCAGCCGAACAGGGTCCAGGGCTGGGGCCAACGTCCTGACTTTC
>16|TRBJ2-2|TRBV19|NA|NA
CASQEGGAPTSGELFF
TGTGCCAGCCAAGAAGGAGGGGCTCCGACGTCCGGGGAGCTGTTTTTT
>15|TRBJ2-3|TRBV6-5|NA|TRBD2
CASSFTGGSTDTQYF
TGTGCCAGCAGTTTTACCGGGGGGTCGACAGATACGCAGTATTTT
>13|TRBJ1-2|TRBV5-1|NA|NA
CASGQEANYGYTF
TGCGCCAGCGGACAAGAAGCTAACTATGGCTACACCTTC
>13|TRBJ2-7|TRBV29-1|NA|TRBD1
CSSKQGPAYEQYF
TGCAGCTCGAAACAGGGGCCAGCCTACGAGCAGTACTTC
>14|TRBJ1-4|TRBV29-1|NA|TRBD1
CSVEGGTGDEKLFF
TGCAGCGTTGAGGGGGGGACAGGAGACGAAAAACTGTTTTTT
>17|TRBJ1-4|TRBV27|NA|TRBD1
CASTRFGQGATNEKLFF
TGTGCCAGCACTAGGTTCGGACAGGGCGCAACTAATGAAAAACTGTTTTTT
>14|TRBJ2-7|TRBV2|NA|NA
CASKEGSYTYEQYF
TGTGCCAGCAAAGAGGGCTCTTATACCTACGAGCAGTACTTC
>15|TRBJ2-7|TRBV19|NA|TRBD2
CASTGPSGGTYEQYF
TGTGCCAGTACCGGACCTAGCGGGGGCACCTACGAGCAGTACTTC
>17|TRBJ1-3|TRBV3-1/TRBV3-2|NA|NA
CASSLPASLASGNTIYF
TGTGCCAGCAGCCTCCCAGCTAGTTTGGCCTCTGGAAACACCATATATTTT
>13|TRBJ2-7|TRBV15|NA|TRBD1
CATSGRQGNEQYF
TGTGCCACCAGCGGACGACAGGGGAACGAGCAGTACTTC
>13|TRBJ1-5|TRBV30|NA|NA
CAWSVTGDQPQHF
TGTGCCTGGAGTGTGACAGGAGATCAGCCCCAGCATTTT
>11|TRBJ1-2|TRBV12-3/TRBV12-4|NA|NA
CASMVAGGYTF
TGTGCCAGCATGGTGGCTGGTGGCTACACCTTC
>15|TRBJ1-6|TRBV3-1/TRBV3-2|NA|NA
CASSLRTDQNSPLHF
TGTGCCAGCAGCCTCCGGACTGACCAAAATTCACCCCTCCACTTT
>16|TRBJ1-3|TRBV7-2|NA|NA
CASSLLDRSSGNTIYF
TGTGCCAGCAGCCTCCTAGACCGGAGCTCTGGAAACACCATATATTTT
>13|TRBJ1-5|TRBV6-5|NA|NA
CASRFQGLSPQHF
TGTGCCAGCAGATTTCAGGGTCTTTCGCCCCAGCATTTT
>16|TRBJ2-7|TRBV13|NA|NA
CASSLTGTRGSYEQYF
TGTGCCAGCAGCCTTACGGGTACTCGGGGTTCCTACGAGCAGTACTTC
>14|TRBJ1-1|TRBV6-5|NA|TRBD1
CASSLQEGATEAFF
TGTGCCAGCAGTTTGCAAGAGGGGGCCACTGAAGCTTTCTTT
>13|TRBJ2-5|TRBV7-9|NA|NA
CASSPGGGETQYF
TGTGCCAGCAGCCCTGGGGGCGGAGAGACCCAGTACTTC
>17|TRBJ2-1|TRBV2|NA|TRBD1
CASSGGTGGLISIMQFF
TGTGCCAGCAGCGGCGGGACAGGGGGCCTAATCTCTATTATGCAGTTCTTC
>16|TRBJ2-2|TRBV7-3|NA|TRBD1
CASSPQTGGSSGELFF
TGTGCCAGCAGCCCTCAGACAGGGGGATCGTCCGGGGAGCTGTTTTTT
>12|TRBJ2-1|TRBV3-1/TRBV3-2|NA|NA
CASSQKGDEQFF
TGTGCCAGCAGCCAAAAGGGGGATGAGCAGTTCTTC
>12|TRBJ2-7|TRBV11-2|NA|NA
CASSLDRGEQYF
TGTGCCAGCAGCTTAGATAGGGGGGAGCAGTACTTC
>17|TRBJ2-1|TRBV11-2|NA|TRBD1
CASSFMRGRFGTNEQFF
TGTGCCAGCAGCTTTATGAGGGGGCGATTTGGGACGAATGAGCAGTTCTTC
>15|TRBJ1-1|TRBV19|NA|NA
CASSSSTRQTTEAFF
TGTGCCAGTAGTTCCTCCACAAGACAGACCACTGAAGCTTTCTTT
>14|TRBJ1-1|TRBV7-9|NA|NA
CASSLITGLTEAFF
TGTGCCAGCAGCTTAATCACAGGGTTGACTGAAGCTTTCTTT
>17|TRBJ2-6|TRBV7-5|few|NA
CARSAKREGSGANVLTF
TGTGCCAGAAGCGCCAAGCGGGAGGGCTCTGGGGCCAACGTCCTGACTTTC
>14|TRBJ2-5|TRBV29-1|once|NA
CSAGVAGLRETQYF
TGCAGCGCCGGCGTGGCGGGGCTCCGGGAGACCCAGTACTTC
>15|TRBJ2-7|TRBV27|NA|TRBD2
CASSSLPSGSGEQYF
TGTGCCAGCAGTTCGCTGCCTAGCGGGAGCGGCGAGCAGTACTTC
>16|TRBJ1-3|TRBV9|few|NA
CASSAGGASAGNTIYF
TGTGCCAGCAGCGCCGGAGGGGCCTCCGCGGGTAACACCATATATTTT
>15|TRBJ1-2|TRBV24-1|few|TRBD1
CATSDPGGTQDGYTF
TGTGCCACCAGTGATCCAGGGGGCACACAAGATGGCTACACCTTC
>14|TRBJ2-7|TRBV11-3|once|NA
CASSLSGRNYEQYF
TGTGCCAGCAGCTTATCAGGCAGGAACTACGAGCAGTACTTC
>16|TRBJ1-5|TRBV10-3|NA|TRBD1
CAISVGTGNSNQPQHF
TGTGCCATCAGTGTTGGGACAGGTAACAGCAATCAGCCCCAGCATTTT
>15|TRBJ1-6|TRBV5-4|NA|NA
CASSSGGGRRSPLHF
TGTGCCAGCAGCTCGGGCGGGGGGAGACGATCACCCCTCCACTTT
>13|TRBJ1-1|TRBV28|NA|NA
CASSYRGNTEAFF
TGTGCCAGCAGTTATAGGGGTAACACTGAAGCTTTCTTT
>15|TRBJ2-5|TRBV5-4|NA|NA
CASSWGGAQGKTQYF
TGTGCCAGCAGCTGGGGCGGGGCCCAGGGAAAGACCCAGTACTTC
>13|TRBJ2-3|TRBV5-1|NA|TRBD1
CASSWTGSDTQYF
TGCGCCAGCAGCTGGACAGGATCCGATACGCAGTATTTT
>15|TRBJ2-3|TRBV6-5|NA|TRBD2
CASSDRGERGDTQYF
TGTGCCAGCAGCGACCGGGGGGAGCGGGGGGATACGCAGTATTTT
>13|TRBJ2-3|TRBV7-3|NA|NA
CASSSPGVDTQYF
TGTGCCAGCAGCTCCCCCGGGGTTGATACGCAGTATTTT
>14|TRBJ2-1|TRBV28|NA|TRBD2
CASQSGTRNNEQFF
TGTGCCAGCCAATCGGGGACTAGGAACAATGAGCAGTTCTTC
>14|TRBJ2-7|TRBV5-4|NA|TRBD2
CASNSGGAGYEQYF
TGTGCCAGCAACAGCGGGGGGGCAGGCTACGAGCAGTACTTC
>19|TRBJ1-5|TRBV19|NA|NA
CASTLNGGVGRGSNQPQHF
TGTGCCAGTACCCTTAACGGAGGGGTTGGGCGAGGTAGCAATCAGCCCCAGCATTTT
>14|TRBJ1-1|TRBV19|NA|TRBD1
CASSINRQGAKAFF
TGTGCCAGTAGTATAAATCGACAGGGGGCGAAGGCTTTCTTT
>14|TRBJ2-5|TRBV18|NA|NA
CASSSTGTQETQYF
TGTGCCAGCTCATCAACAGGGACCCAAGAGACCCAGTACTTC
>13|TRBJ1-5|TRBV20-1|few|NA
CSASPQNNQPQHF
TGCAGTGCTAGTCCCCAGAATAATCAGCCCCAGCATTTT